This TCR beta chain was sequenced in a study of radiotherapy plus CTLA-4 blockade in lung cancer. Whole-study findings and limits: TCR clones of tumor origin grew in blood after radiotherapy plus ipilimumab.

V lost 4 bases, J lost 2 bases, and 12 bases lay in between. Germline CDR1 and CDR2: SGDLS and YYNGEE. This CDR3 contains 15 residues. Assay used: immunoSEQ multiplex PCR; TCRdb lists only in-frame clones, some missing. The table shows over 100,000 clones, with 81% occurring only once. Each patient with chemo-refractory metastatic non-small-cell lung cancer was treated with focal radiation plus CTLA-4 blockade using ipilimumab. In its sample, this clone was seen a few times. Its matching antigen is unknown. The sequencing here drew on peripheral blood, taken from a patient treated with radiotherapy plus ipilimumab. The clonotype was recovered from a human donor with non-small cell lung cancer that progressed on radiotherapy plus ipilimumab. Some clones in this sample may be carry-over from other donors' samples. V is TRBV9 and J is TRBJ2-2; D unresolved. This CDR3 reads CASSPPGGNTGELFF. In DNA, the CDR3 is TGTGCCAGCAGCCCACCGGGTGGTAACACCGGGGAGCTGTTTTTT.